Below are 17 T cell receptor beta chains sequenced from a single sample in a study of T cells after yellow fever vaccination. MiXCR, applied by TCRdb to the 5' RACE reads, yields one record per CDR3 protein. The sample records around 340,000 distinct CDR3 sequences, under 15% being singletons. The specimen was CD4+ T cells sorted from PBMCs, collected 15 days after the yellow fever booster vaccination. All receptors derive from a man in his late teens or twenties who received the YFV17D yellow fever vaccine.

This clonotype was observed a handful of times. V is TRBV18 and J is TRBJ2-7; D ambiguous. The V gene's germline CDR1 is KGHSH and CDR2 LQKENI. V dropped 4 bases and J dropped 3 bases, with 13 bases sitting between them. The CDR3 runs to 14 residues. The CDR3: CASSQSSGVYEQYF. CDR3 bases: TGTGCCAGCTCACAATCCTCAGGAGTCTACGAGCAGTACTTC.

The rearrangement uses TRBV4-1 and TRBJ1-1; TRBD1 is a possible D gene (6 bases). Trimming stripped 6 bases from V and 3 bases from J, with 17 bases between. The CDR3 covers 15 residues. Germline values: CDR1 MGHRA, CDR2 YSYEKL. The CDR3 reads CASRTRGAGDTEAFF. The CDR3 DNA reads as TGCGCCAGCAGAACCCGGGGGGCGGGGGACACTGAAGCTTTCTTT.

The genes are TRBV5-4 and TRBJ2-7, with 8 bases identical to TRBD2. The CDR3 is 14 amino acids. Germline CDR1 is SGHNT and CDR2 is YYREEE (reference sequence). After removal of 0 bases from V and 4 bases from J, the junction contained 3 bases not matched to a gene. The CDR3 DNA sequence: TGTGCCAGCAGCTTGGGCGGGGGGTCATACGAGCAGTACTTC. Protein product: CASSLGGGSYEQYF.

This clonotype has only a few counts. J is TRBJ2-7 and V is TRBV6-6; 13 bases are a match to TRBD2. Germline V gene sequence: CDR1 MNHNY, CDR2 SVGAGI (reference sequence). Germline trimming cut 6 bases from V and 0 bases from J; bases unmatched to any gene: 11. The CDR3 sequence is 18 residues long. In DNA form, the CDR3 reads TGTGCCAGCAGCCAAACCTTTGGACTAGCGGGGGCCTCCTACGAGCAGTACTTC. As protein: CASSQTFGLAGASYEQYF.

This clonotype has just a few counts. The genes are TRBV20-1 and TRBJ1-1, with D unclear. Looked up from germline, CDR1 is DFQATT and CDR2 is SNEGSKA (reference sequence). The CDR3 consists of 12 residues. Trimming stripped 6 bases from V and 0 bases from J, with 8 bases between. CDR3 nucleotides: TGCAGTGCCGCCTACTTGAACACTGAAGCTTTCTTT. It encodes CSAAYLNTEAFF.

The rearrangement links TRBV29-1 to TRBJ2-5; no definite D call. There are 14 residues in the CDR3. The V end lost 4 bases, the J end lost 4 bases, and 16 bases lay between the germline ends. Germline-derived CDR1 and CDR2 are SQVTM and ANQGSEA. The CDR3 nucleotides are TGCAGCGTTGGGCCGGGCCCCCTGGGAGAGACCCAGTACTTC. Residues: CSVGPGPLGETQYF.

V gene TRBV12-3 or TRBV12-4 combines with J gene TRBJ1-5, with D tentatively TRBD1 (5 bases). This CDR3 region has 14 residues. V lost 2 bases and J 7 bases, leaving 12 bases between the germline ends. CDR3 DNA: TGTGCCAGCAGTTTATTGGGGGTGGGACAGCCCCAGCATTTT. Its translation is CASSLLGVGQPQHF.

This clonotype was detected a few times. The chain joins TRBV6-5 to TRBJ2-1; a weak D match, TRBD1 (6 bases). The CDR3 is 13 residues long. CDR1 and CDR2 from the germline V gene are MNHEY and SVGAGI. V shed 6 bases and J shed 8 bases, with 14 bases lying between them. CDR3 in amino acids: CASRQTGSDEQFF. DNA for the CDR3: TGTGCCAGCAGGCAAACAGGGTCCGATGAGCAGTTCTTC.

The V call is TRBV5-1, the J call TRBJ1-4, with 7 bases identical to TRBD1. The CDR3 is 14 amino acids. The V gene end was trimmed by 5 bases and the J gene end by 7 bases; junction bases not matched to a gene: 8. Per germline, CDR1 SGHRS and CDR2 YFSETQ. The DNA of the CDR3 is TGCGCCAGCAGTTCCGCGGGGACAGCTGAAAAACTGTTTTTT. Its translation is CASSSAGTAEKLFF. The full variable domain, completed using reference TRBV5-1 and TRBJ1-4, is KAGVTQTPRYLIKTRGQQVTLSCSPISGHRSVSWYQQTPGQGLQFLFEYFSETQRNKGNFPGRFSGRQFSNSRSEMNVSTLELGDSALYLCASSSAGTAEKLFFGSGTQLSVL.

By share, this clonotype counts as medium-sized. The gene calls are TRBV5-1 and TRBJ2-2; D not certain. The CDR3 contains 13 residues. Trimming left V 2 bases short and J 1 base short, with 3 bases between. The germline gives CDR1 SGHRS, CDR2 YFSETQ. This chain's CDR3 is CASSLGNTGELFF. In DNA, the CDR3 is TGCGCCAGCAGCTTAGGGAACACCGGGGAGCTGTTTTTT.

Many counts were recorded for this clonotype. The chain recombines TRBV25-1 with TRBJ2-3; D is uncertain. With 3 bases removed from V and 3 bases from J, the gap between germline ends came to 4 bases. The germline gives CDR1 MGHDK, CDR2 SYGVNS. The CDR3 totals 12 residues. CDR3 sequence: CASSERTDTQYF. CDR3 sequence (DNA): TGTGCCAGCAGTGAGAGGACAGATACGCAGTATTTT.

This clonotype has only a few counts. At one of its ends the junction is not consistent with the germline gene, which may arise from a read error. The V and J genes are TRBV7-7 and TRBJ2-1; D gene unclear. The CDR3 extends over 15 amino acids. In germline, CDR1 is SSHAT, CDR2 FNYEAQ (reference sequence). This CDR3 reads CASSFYWAEHNEQFF. The DNA for the CDR3 is TGTGCTAGCAGCTTTTATTGGGCCGAACACAATGAGCAGTTCTTC.

The rearrangement uses TRBV6-1 and TRBJ2-7; D unclear. CDR1 MNHNS and CDR2 SASEGT come from the germline V gene. The CDR3 is 16 amino acids. Deletions cut 4 bases from V and 2 bases from J, with 18 bases between. CDR3 loop: CASSGLPRASTYEQYF. CDR3 in DNA: TGTGCCAGCAGTGGCCTTCCTCGGGCCAGCACCTACGAGCAGTACTTC.

This clonotype was found a few times. The chain uses TRBV20-1 and TRBJ2-7; D is ambiguous. The CDR3 length is 13 residues. V gave up 4 bases and J gave up 6 bases, with 16 bases separating them. Germline loops: CDR1 DFQATT, CDR2 SNEGSKA (reference sequence). CDR3 nucleotides: TGCAGTGCTATGAGACCCCCTGTCTTCGAGCAGTACGTC. It codes for CSAMRPPVFEQYV.

CDR3 protein: CSVTTNGGNTIYF. CDR3 DNA sequence: TGCAGTGTAACAACTAATGGGGGAAACACCATATATTTT. The rearrangement links TRBV20-1 to TRBJ1-3; D unclear. CDR1 is DFQATT, CDR2 SNEGSKA, per germline (reference sequence). The V end lost 7 bases, the J end lost 4 bases, and 14 bases lay between the germline ends. This CDR3 region has 13 residues.

The chain combines TRBV28 with TRBJ1-5; 9 bases agree with TRBD1. V was pared by 6 bases and J by 2 bases, with 5 bases of the junction left unmatched. Germline V gives CDR1 MDHEN, CDR2 SYDVKM. The CDR3 contains 15 residues. The CDR3: CASRGWTGGNQPQHF. The CDR3 DNA sequence: TGTGCCAGCAGGGGGTGGACAGGGGGCAATCAGCCCCAGCATTTT. Full variable domain (remainder filled in from reference TRBV28 and TRBJ1-5): DVKVTQSSRYLVKRTGEKVFLECVQDMDHENMFWYRQDPGLGLRLIYFSYDVKMKEKGDIPEGYSVSREKKERFSLILESASTNQTSMYLCASRGWTGGNQPQHFGDGTRLSIL.

This clonotype was seen a handful of times. The CDR3 sequence is CASSQDQRGADYNEQFF. The CDR3 coding sequence is TGTGCCAGCAGCCAAGATCAGCGGGGGGCAGACTACAATGAGCAGTTCTTC. The genes are TRBV3-1 and TRBJ2-1, with 9 bases lining up with TRBD2. The V segment lost 0 bases and the J segment 3 bases; nucleotides outside the gene matches: 6. The CDR3 runs 17 residues. Germline V gene lookup returns CDR1 LGHDT and CDR2 YNNKEL (reference sequence).